This T cell receptor (beta chain) derives from a study of spatial heterogeneity in lung cancer. TCRdb ran MiXCR on the 5' RACE reads and lists one entry per CDR3 protein. Among roughly 2,500 distinct CDR3 sequences listed, roughly 5.8% were seen once. This clonotype is medium-sized by share. The antigen is not known. Within a library made for alpha chains, this beta chain is off target, and its count is uninformative. Described time point: sample taken at primary tumor resection. Study outcomes and limitations: In tumors, expanded intratumoral alpha and beta TCR counts tracked mutation counts.

This CDR3 comprises 13 residues. V gave up 4 bases and J gave up 6 bases; unmatched junction bases: 4. CDR1 and CDR2 (germline): GTSNPN, SVGIG (reference sequence). This sequence joins TRBV30 and TRBJ2-1; 9 nucleotides line up with TRBD2. The sample consisted of lung tumor tissue, taken at surgery. The receptor was derived from a male donor with early-stage non-small cell lung cancer. The CDR3 nucleotides are TGTGCCTGGAATGGCGGGAGGGGCAATGAGCAGTTCTTC. It specifies CAWNGGRGNEQFF.